This TCR beta chain emerged from a study of cytomegalovirus exposure and HLA in healthy donors. Germline CDR1 is MDHEN and CDR2 is SYDVKM. Trimming removed 5 bases at V and 5 bases at J, with 24 bases between. The CDR3 is made up of 17 amino acids. Points from the study as a whole: It was only CMV serostatus that was available as immune exposure information. Researchers left out some V segments, among them TRBV6-2 and TRBV6-3, as indistinguishable.

In regard to this clone: Its antigen remains unidentified.

PCR involved 60 Vbeta and 13 Jbeta primers. Measured with immunoSEQ multiplex PCR; TCRdb has only the in-frame clones, and not every one. The sample shows 150,000 to 200,000 clones, more than 70% of them seen only once. This chain links TRBV28 with TRBJ1-1; D possibly corresponds to TRBD1 (6 bases). The sample was PBMCs. This TCR was recovered from a middle-aged woman in good health and CMV-seropositive. CDR3 region: CASSPPTFGGLRTEAFF. CDR3 nucleotides: TGTGCCAGCAGTCCCCCAACGTTCGGGGGGCTGAGAACTGAAGCTTTCTTT.